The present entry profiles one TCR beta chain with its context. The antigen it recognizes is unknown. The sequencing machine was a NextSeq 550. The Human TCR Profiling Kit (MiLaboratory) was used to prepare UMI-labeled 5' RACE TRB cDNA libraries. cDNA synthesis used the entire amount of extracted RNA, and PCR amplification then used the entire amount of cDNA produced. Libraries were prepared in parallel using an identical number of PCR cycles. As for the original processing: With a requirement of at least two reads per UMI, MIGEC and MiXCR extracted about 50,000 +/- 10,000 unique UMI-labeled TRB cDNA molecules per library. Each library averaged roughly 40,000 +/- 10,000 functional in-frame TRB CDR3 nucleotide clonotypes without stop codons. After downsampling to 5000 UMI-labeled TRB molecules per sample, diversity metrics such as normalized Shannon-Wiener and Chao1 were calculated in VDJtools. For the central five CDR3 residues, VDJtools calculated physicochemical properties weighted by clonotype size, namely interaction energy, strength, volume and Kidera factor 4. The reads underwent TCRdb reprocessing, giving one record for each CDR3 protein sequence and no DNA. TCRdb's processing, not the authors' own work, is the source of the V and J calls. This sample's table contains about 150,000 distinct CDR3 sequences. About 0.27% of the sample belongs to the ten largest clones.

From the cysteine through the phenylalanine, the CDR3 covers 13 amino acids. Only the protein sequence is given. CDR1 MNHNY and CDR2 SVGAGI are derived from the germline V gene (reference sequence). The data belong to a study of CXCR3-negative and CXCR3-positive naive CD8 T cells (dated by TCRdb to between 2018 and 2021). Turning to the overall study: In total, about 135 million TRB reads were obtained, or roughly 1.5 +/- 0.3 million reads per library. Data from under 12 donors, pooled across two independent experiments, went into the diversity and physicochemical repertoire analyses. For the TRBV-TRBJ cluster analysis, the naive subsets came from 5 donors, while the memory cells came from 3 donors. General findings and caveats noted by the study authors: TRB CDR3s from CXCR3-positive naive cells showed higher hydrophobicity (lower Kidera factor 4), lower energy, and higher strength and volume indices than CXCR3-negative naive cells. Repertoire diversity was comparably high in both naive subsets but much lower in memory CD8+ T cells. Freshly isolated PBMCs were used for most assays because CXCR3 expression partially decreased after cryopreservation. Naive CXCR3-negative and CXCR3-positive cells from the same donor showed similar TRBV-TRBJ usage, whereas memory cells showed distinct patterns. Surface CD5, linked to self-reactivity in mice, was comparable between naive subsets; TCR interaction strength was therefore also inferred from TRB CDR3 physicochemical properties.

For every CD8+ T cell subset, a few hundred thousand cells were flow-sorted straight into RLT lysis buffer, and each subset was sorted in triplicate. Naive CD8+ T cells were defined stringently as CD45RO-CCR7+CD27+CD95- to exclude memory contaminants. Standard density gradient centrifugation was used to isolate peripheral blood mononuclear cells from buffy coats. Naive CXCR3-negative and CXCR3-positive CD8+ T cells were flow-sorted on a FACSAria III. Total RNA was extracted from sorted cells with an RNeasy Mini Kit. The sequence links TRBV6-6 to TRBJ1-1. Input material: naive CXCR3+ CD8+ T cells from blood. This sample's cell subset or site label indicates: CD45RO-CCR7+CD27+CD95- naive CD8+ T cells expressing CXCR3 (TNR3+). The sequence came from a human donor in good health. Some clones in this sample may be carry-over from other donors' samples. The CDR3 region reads CASSYLDQAEAFF.